These T cell receptor beta chains were read from a single sample in a study of response to subunit inactivated influenza vaccine. TCRdb redid the calling of the RT-PCR reads with MiXCR, one entry per CDR3 protein. Here the sample spans 700,000 to 800,000 distinct CDR3 sequences, less than 20% being singletons. Here the sequenced sample was PBMCs from blood, taken around 5 days after vaccination. These receptor sequences come from a man aged 50 to 59 who received an inactivated influenza vaccine. Each CDR3 is given with its conserved first and last residue. The order of the fields is V gene, D gene, J gene, clone size, CDR3 length, CDR3 protein, CDR3 DNA. A D gene is named only where the DNA matches it firmly. For some rows the clone size is stated as once, few or many, or as a class when expanded; others skip it.

v_gene: TRBV4-1; d_gene: TRBD2; j_gene: TRBJ2-3; abundance: .; len: 15; CDR3aa: CASSQVGTRPDTQYF; CDR3nt: TGCGCCAGCAGCCAAGTCGGGACTAGGCCAGATACGCAGTATTTT
v_gene: TRBV24-1; d_gene: TRBD2; j_gene: TRBJ2-3; abundance: .; len: 19; CDR3aa: CATNLIWASGGACTDTQYF; CDR3nt: TGTGCCACCAACCTGATTTGGGCTAGCGGGGGGGCTTGCACAGATACGCAGTATTTT
v_gene: TRBV6-4; d_gene: .; j_gene: TRBJ2-2; abundance: few; len: 14; CDR3aa: CASRLEASTGELFF; CDR3nt: TGTGCCAGCAGATTGGAGGCTAGCACTGGGGAGCTGTTTTTT
v_gene: TRBV5-1; d_gene: TRBD1; j_gene: TRBJ1-2; abundance: .; len: 15; CDR3aa: CASSVDRGRPNGYTF; CDR3nt: TGCGCCAGCAGCGTGGACAGGGGGCGCCCTAATGGCTACACCTTC
v_gene: TRBV12-3/TRBV12-4; d_gene: .; j_gene: TRBJ1-2; abundance: few; len: 12; CDR3aa: CASSDRGDGYTF; CDR3nt: TGTGCCAGCAGCGACCGGGGCGATGGCTACACCTTC
v_gene: TRBV20-1; d_gene: .; j_gene: TRBJ2-1; abundance: many; len: 14; CDR3aa: CSARKGGPTYEQFF; CDR3nt: TGCAGTGCTAGAAAGGGGGGCCCAACGTATGAGCAGTTCTTC
v_gene: TRBV27; d_gene: .; j_gene: TRBJ2-5; abundance: .; len: 14; CDR3aa: CASKQEWGLETQYF; CDR3nt: TGTGCCAGCAAACAAGAGTGGGGGCTGGAGACCCAGTACTTC
v_gene: TRBV28; d_gene: TRBD2; j_gene: TRBJ2-7; abundance: few; len: 15; CDR3aa: CASSGASGIHDEQYF; CDR3nt: TGTGCCAGCAGTGGTGCTAGCGGGATTCACGACGAGCAGTACTTC
v_gene: TRBV12-3/TRBV12-4; d_gene: TRBD2; j_gene: TRBJ2-3; abundance: few; len: 18; CDR3aa: CASSPQGLAGGPTDTQYF; CDR3nt: TGTGCCAGCAGTCCCCAGGGACTAGCGGGGGGGCCGACAGATACGCAGTATTTT
v_gene: TRBV30; d_gene: .; j_gene: TRBJ1-5; abundance: .; len: 13; CDR3aa: CAWSPQGPQPQHF; CDR3nt: TGTGCCTGGAGTCCCCAGGGGCCTCAGCCCCAGCATTTT
v_gene: TRBV20-1; d_gene: .; j_gene: TRBJ2-7; abundance: few; len: 13; CDR3aa: CSARRAPMREQYF; CDR3nt: TGCAGTGCCCGACGGGCCCCAATGCGCGAGCAGTACTTC
v_gene: TRBV12-3/TRBV12-4; d_gene: .; j_gene: TRBJ2-2; abundance: few; len: 14; CDR3aa: CASSYLRRTGELFF; CDR3nt: TGTGCCAGCAGCTACCTCCGGCGTACCGGGGAGCTGTTTTTT
v_gene: TRBV4-1; d_gene: .; j_gene: TRBJ2-4; abundance: few; len: 17; CDR3aa: CASSPFGGRSPKNIQYF; CDR3nt: TGCGCCAGCAGCCCCTTTGGGGGGCGCTCGCCCAAAAACATTCAGTACTTC
v_gene: TRBV10-3; d_gene: .; j_gene: TRBJ2-6; abundance: few; len: 17; CDR3aa: CAISESNRLTGANVLTF; CDR3nt: TGTGCCATCAGTGAGTCGAACAGGTTGACTGGGGCCAACGTCCTGACTTTC
v_gene: TRBV11-2; d_gene: TRBD1; j_gene: TRBJ2-7; abundance: few; len: 14; CDR3aa: CASSADRVGNEQYF; CDR3nt: TGTGCCAGCAGCGCAGACAGGGTCGGGAACGAGCAGTACTTC
v_gene: TRBV20-1; d_gene: .; j_gene: TRBJ2-1; abundance: many; len: 14; CDR3aa: CSARALLRNNEQFF; CDR3nt: TGCAGTGCTAGGGCCCTCCTTCGTAACAATGAGCAGTTCTTC
v_gene: TRBV3-1; d_gene: TRBD2; j_gene: TRBJ2-5; abundance: .; len: 14; CDR3aa: CASSTRTSEKTQYF; CDR3nt: TGTGCCAGCAGCACACGGACTAGCGAGAAGACCCAGTACTTC
v_gene: TRBV5-1; d_gene: .; j_gene: TRBJ2-7; abundance: few; len: 15; CDR3aa: CASSLDTGDLYEQYF; CDR3nt: TGCGCCAGCAGCCTAGACACTGGGGACCTATACGAGCAGTACTTC
v_gene: TRBV5-1; d_gene: TRBD2; j_gene: TRBJ2-5; abundance: many; len: 16; CDR3aa: CASSPRTSGGVETQYF; CDR3nt: TGCGCCAGCAGCCCCAGGACTAGTGGAGGCGTCGAGACCCAGTACTTC
v_gene: TRBV5-1; d_gene: TRBD1; j_gene: TRBJ1-2; abundance: few; len: 13; CDR3aa: CASRGQSNYGYTF; CDR3nt: TGCGCCAGCAGGGGACAGTCAAACTATGGCTACACCTTC
v_gene: TRBV6-2/TRBV6-3; d_gene: .; j_gene: TRBJ2-1; abundance: .; len: 14; CDR3aa: CASSYVTGRNEQFF; CDR3nt: TGTGCCAGCAGTTACGTAACGGGTCGGAATGAGCAGTTCTTC
v_gene: TRBV15; d_gene: .; j_gene: TRBJ2-3; abundance: .; len: 15; CDR3aa: CATRRVRLSADTQYF; CDR3nt: TGTGCCACCAGGAGAGTCAGACTATCGGCAGATACGCAGTATTTT
v_gene: TRBV3-1; d_gene: .; j_gene: TRBJ1-2; abundance: few; len: 14; CDR3aa: CASSQETKDYGYTF; CDR3nt: TGTGCCAGCAGCCAAGAAACTAAGGACTATGGCTACACCTTC
v_gene: TRBV15; d_gene: .; j_gene: TRBJ2-1; abundance: .; len: 13; CDR3aa: CATSRVADNEQFF; CDR3nt: TGTGCCACCAGCAGAGTGGCTGACAATGAGCAGTTCTTC
v_gene: TRBV5-1; d_gene: .; j_gene: TRBJ1-1; abundance: .; len: 11; CDR3aa: CASSLGTQAFF; CDR3nt: TGCGCCAGCAGCTTGGGGACACAAGCTTTCTTT
v_gene: TRBV6-2/TRBV6-3; d_gene: .; j_gene: TRBJ2-3; abundance: few; len: 15; CDR3aa: CASSSGSWGADTQYF; CDR3nt: TGTGCCAGCAGTTCCGGATCCTGGGGGGCAGATACGCAGTATTTT
v_gene: TRBV20-1; d_gene: .; j_gene: TRBJ2-5; abundance: many; len: 14; CDR3aa: CSARASEGGKTQYF; CDR3nt: TGCAGTGCTAGAGCTTCGGAGGGCGGAAAGACCCAGTACTTC
v_gene: TRBV2; d_gene: TRBD1; j_gene: TRBJ2-7; abundance: .; len: 14; CDR3aa: CASNEGQGAHEQYF; CDR3nt: TGTGCCAGCAACGAGGGACAGGGGGCCCACGAGCAGTACTTC
v_gene: TRBV24-1; d_gene: TRBD2; j_gene: TRBJ2-1; abundance: .; len: 15; CDR3aa: CATSDLGLAGAEQFF; CDR3nt: TGTGCCACCAGTGATTTGGGACTAGCGGGAGCTGAGCAGTTCTTC
v_gene: TRBV20-1; d_gene: .; j_gene: TRBJ2-7; abundance: .; len: 13; CDR3aa: CSARSGRVYEQYF; CDR3nt: TGCAGTGCTAGGTCGGGGAGAGTCTACGAGCAGTACTTC
v_gene: TRBV5-1; d_gene: .; j_gene: TRBJ2-3; abundance: many; len: 14; CDR3aa: CASSLGGETDTQYF; CDR3nt: TGCGCCAGCAGCTTGGGAGGCGAGACAGATACGCAGTATTTT
v_gene: TRBV11-2; d_gene: TRBD2; j_gene: TRBJ2-5; abundance: few; len: 19; CDR3aa: CASSLRKKVGLTQQETQYF; CDR3nt: TGTGCCAGCAGCTTAAGAAAAAAAGTGGGACTAACCCAACAAGAGACCCAGTACTTC
v_gene: TRBV7-8; d_gene: .; j_gene: TRBJ2-7; abundance: .; len: 16; CDR3aa: CASSGRKTANSYEQYF; CDR3nt: TGTGCCAGCAGCGGACGGAAGACAGCTAACTCCTACGAGCAGTACTTC
v_gene: TRBV29-1; d_gene: TRBD1; j_gene: TRBJ2-1; abundance: few; len: 14; CDR3aa: CSVEGTDEIGEQFF; CDR3nt: TGCAGCGTTGAGGGGACAGACGAAATAGGTGAGCAGTTCTTC
v_gene: TRBV6-6; d_gene: .; j_gene: TRBJ2-1; abundance: .; len: 13; CDR3aa: CASGGGQGNEQFF; CDR3nt: TGTGCCAGCGGCGGGGGCCAAGGCAATGAGCAGTTCTTC
v_gene: TRBV6-1; d_gene: TRBD2; j_gene: TRBJ2-1; abundance: many; len: 16; CDR3aa: CASSSLLAGSYNEQFF; CDR3nt: TGTGCCAGCAGCTCCCTTCTAGCGGGGAGCTACAATGAGCAGTTCTTC
v_gene: TRBV5-1; d_gene: TRBD2; j_gene: TRBJ2-1; abundance: few; len: 16; CDR3aa: CASSSPGTSSYNEQFF; CDR3nt: TGCGCCAGCAGCTCTCCCGGGACTAGCTCCTACAATGAGCAGTTCTTC
v_gene: TRBV5-1; d_gene: TRBD1; j_gene: TRBJ2-5; abundance: many; len: 14; CDR3aa: CASSIGQGQETQYF; CDR3nt: TGCGCCAGCAGCATCGGACAGGGACAAGAGACCCAGTACTTC
v_gene: TRBV27; d_gene: .; j_gene: TRBJ2-7; abundance: .; len: 13; CDR3aa: CASRRGGVHEQYF; CDR3nt: TGTGCCAGCAGGCGAGGGGGGGTGCACGAGCAGTACTTC
v_gene: TRBV25-1; d_gene: TRBD1; j_gene: TRBJ1-2; abundance: many; len: 13; CDR3aa: CASSESGQARFTF; CDR3nt: TGTGCCAGCAGTGAATCGGGACAGGCTCGTTTCACCTTC
v_gene: TRBV15; d_gene: .; j_gene: TRBJ1-1; abundance: few; len: 12; CDR3aa: CATSRGRTEAFF; CDR3nt: TGTGCCACCAGCAGAGGGAGGACTGAAGCTTTCTTT
v_gene: TRBV12-3/TRBV12-4; d_gene: .; j_gene: TRBJ2-5; abundance: .; len: 14; CDR3aa: CASSWSGGAETQYF; CDR3nt: TGTGCCAGCAGTTGGAGTGGGGGCGCGGAGACCCAGTACTTC
v_gene: TRBV7-2; d_gene: TRBD2; j_gene: TRBJ2-7; abundance: .; len: 16; CDR3aa: CASSWTSGESSYEQYF; CDR3nt: TGTGCCAGCAGCTGGACTAGCGGGGAAAGCTCCTACGAGCAGTACTTC
v_gene: TRBV15; d_gene: .; j_gene: TRBJ1-2; abundance: .; len: 15; CDR3aa: CATSRLDRTNYGYTF; CDR3nt: TGTGCCACCAGCAGATTGGACAGAACTAACTATGGCTACACCTTC
v_gene: TRBV7-8; d_gene: TRBD1; j_gene: TRBJ2-7; abundance: few; len: 14; CDR3aa: CASSGFRDRDEQYF; CDR3nt: TGTGCCAGCAGCGGTTTCCGGGACAGGGACGAGCAGTACTTC
v_gene: TRBV20-1; d_gene: TRBD2; j_gene: TRBJ2-1; abundance: few; len: 15; CDR3aa: CSARLAGGPYNEQFF; CDR3nt: TGCAGTGCCAGGCTAGCGGGAGGGCCCTACAATGAGCAGTTCTTC
v_gene: TRBV5-1; d_gene: .; j_gene: TRBJ2-7; abundance: many; len: 15; CDR3aa: CASSLEVGGAYEQYF; CDR3nt: TGCGCCAGCAGCTTGGAGGTCGGCGGTGCCTACGAGCAGTACTTC
v_gene: TRBV12-3/TRBV12-4; d_gene: .; j_gene: TRBJ2-7; abundance: .; len: 14; CDR3aa: CASSSSTGLYEQYF; CDR3nt: TGTGCCAGCAGTTCCTCGACAGGCCTCTACGAGCAGTACTTC
v_gene: TRBV19; d_gene: .; j_gene: TRBJ2-3; abundance: .; len: 14; CDR3aa: CASSMDPAADTQYF; CDR3nt: TGTGCCAGTAGTATGGATCCGGCGGCAGATACGCAGTATTTT
v_gene: TRBV9; d_gene: TRBD1; j_gene: TRBJ1-5; abundance: .; len: 13; CDR3aa: CASSVGTGRTQHF; CDR3nt: TGTGCCAGCAGCGTAGGGACAGGCAGGACCCAGCATTTT
v_gene: TRBV20-1; d_gene: .; j_gene: TRBJ2-5; abundance: .; len: 16; CDR3aa: CSARDLQRQVQETQYF; CDR3nt: TGCAGTGCTAGAGATCTCCAGAGACAGGTACAAGAGACCCAGTACTTC
v_gene: TRBV7-8; d_gene: TRBD2; j_gene: TRBJ2-1; abundance: many; len: 16; CDR3aa: CASSRGLAADYNEQFF; CDR3nt: TGTGCCAGCAGCAGAGGACTAGCGGCCGATTACAATGAGCAGTTCTTC
v_gene: TRBV2; d_gene: .; j_gene: TRBJ2-7; abundance: few; len: 13; CDR3aa: CASSVELYYEQYF; CDR3nt: TGTGCCAGCAGTGTCGAACTTTACTACGAGCAGTACTTC
v_gene: TRBV7-2; d_gene: .; j_gene: TRBJ2-5; abundance: few; len: 14; CDR3aa: CASLGGAYQETQYF; CDR3nt: TGTGCCAGCCTGGGGGGAGCTTACCAAGAGACCCAGTACTTC
v_gene: TRBV28; d_gene: TRBD1; j_gene: TRBJ1-5; abundance: few; len: 14; CDR3aa: CASRPRGQGESQHF; CDR3nt: TGTGCCAGCAGACCGAGGGGACAGGGTGAGTCCCAGCATTTT
v_gene: TRBV12-3/TRBV12-4; d_gene: TRBD1; j_gene: TRBJ2-1; abundance: few; len: 16; CDR3aa: CASSQRQGLSYNEQFF; CDR3nt: TGTGCCAGCAGTCAGAGACAGGGGCTCTCCTACAATGAGCAGTTCTTC
v_gene: TRBV27; d_gene: TRBD2; j_gene: TRBJ2-7; abundance: .; len: 18; CDR3aa: CASSSQGREGRFSYEQYF; CDR3nt: TGTGCCAGCAGTTCACAGGGGCGGGAGGGCCGGTTCTCCTACGAGCAGTACTTC
v_gene: TRBV15; d_gene: .; j_gene: TRBJ1-5; abundance: .; len: 13; CDR3aa: CATSMVRNQPQHF; CDR3nt: TGTGCCACCAGCATGGTACGCAATCAGCCCCAGCATTTT
v_gene: TRBV15; d_gene: TRBD2; j_gene: TRBJ2-1; abundance: .; len: 17; CDR3aa: CATSRFGRAESYNEQFF; CDR3nt: TGTGCCACCAGCAGATTTGGGAGGGCCGAATCCTACAATGAGCAGTTCTTC